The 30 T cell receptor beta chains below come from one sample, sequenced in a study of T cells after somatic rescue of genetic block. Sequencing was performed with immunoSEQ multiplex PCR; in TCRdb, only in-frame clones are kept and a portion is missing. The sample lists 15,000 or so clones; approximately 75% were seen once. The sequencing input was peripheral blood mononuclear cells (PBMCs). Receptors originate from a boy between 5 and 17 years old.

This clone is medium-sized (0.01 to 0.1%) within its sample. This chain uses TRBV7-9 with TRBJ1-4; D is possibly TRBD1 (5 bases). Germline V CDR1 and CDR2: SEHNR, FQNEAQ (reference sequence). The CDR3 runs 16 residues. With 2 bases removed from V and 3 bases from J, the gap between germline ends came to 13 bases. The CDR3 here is CASSLQGPKSNEKLFF. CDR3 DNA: TGTGCCAGCAGCTTACAGGGTCCTAAGTCTAATGAAAAACTGTTTTTT.

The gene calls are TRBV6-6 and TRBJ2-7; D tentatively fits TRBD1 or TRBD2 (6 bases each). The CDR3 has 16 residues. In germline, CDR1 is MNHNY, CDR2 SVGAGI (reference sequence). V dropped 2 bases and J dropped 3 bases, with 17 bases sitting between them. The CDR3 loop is CASSYTLGGRNYEQYF. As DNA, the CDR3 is TGTGCCAGCAGTTACACTTTAGGGGGGCGGAACTACGAGCAGTACTTC.

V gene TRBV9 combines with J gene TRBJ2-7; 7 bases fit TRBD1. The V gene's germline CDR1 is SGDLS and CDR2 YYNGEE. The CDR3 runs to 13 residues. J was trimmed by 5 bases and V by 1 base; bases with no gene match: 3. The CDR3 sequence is CASSVQGGDEQYF. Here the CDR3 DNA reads TGTGCCAGCAGCGTACAAGGGGGCGACGAGCAGTACTTC.

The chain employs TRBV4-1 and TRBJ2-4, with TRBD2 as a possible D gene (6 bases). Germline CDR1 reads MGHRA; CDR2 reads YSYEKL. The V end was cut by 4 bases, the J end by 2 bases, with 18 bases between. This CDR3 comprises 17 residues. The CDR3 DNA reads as TGCGCCAGCAGCCGCCTCGGGAGCTTGTGGTCCAAAAACATTCAGTACTTC. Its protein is CASSRLGSLWSKNIQYF.

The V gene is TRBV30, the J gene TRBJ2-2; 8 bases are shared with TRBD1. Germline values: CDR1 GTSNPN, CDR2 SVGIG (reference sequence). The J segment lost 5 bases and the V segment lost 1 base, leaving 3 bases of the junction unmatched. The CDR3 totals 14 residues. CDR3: CAWSGTGITGELFF. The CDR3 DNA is TGTGCCTGGAGTGGGACAGGGATTACCGGGGAGCTGTTTTTT.

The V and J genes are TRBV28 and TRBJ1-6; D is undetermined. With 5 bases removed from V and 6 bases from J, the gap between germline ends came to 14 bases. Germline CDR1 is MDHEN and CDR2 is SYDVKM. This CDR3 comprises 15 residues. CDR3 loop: CASSPLIPTNSPLHF. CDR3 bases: TGTGCCAGCAGTCCTCTGATCCCCACTAATTCACCCCTCCACTTT. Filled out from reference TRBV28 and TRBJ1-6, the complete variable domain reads DVKVTQSSRYLVKRTGEKVFLECVQDMDHENMFWYRQDPGLGLRLIYFSYDVKMKEKGDIPEGYSVSREKKERFSLILESASTNQTSMYLCASSPLIPTNSPLHFGNGTRLTVT.

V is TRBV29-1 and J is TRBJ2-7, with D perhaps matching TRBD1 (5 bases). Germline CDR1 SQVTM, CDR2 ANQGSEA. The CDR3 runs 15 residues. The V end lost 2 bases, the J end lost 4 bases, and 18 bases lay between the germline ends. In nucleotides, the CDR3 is TGCAGCGTTGAAACCCAGGAAAGGGGCTTTTACGAGCAGTACTTC. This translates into CSVETQERGFYEQYF.

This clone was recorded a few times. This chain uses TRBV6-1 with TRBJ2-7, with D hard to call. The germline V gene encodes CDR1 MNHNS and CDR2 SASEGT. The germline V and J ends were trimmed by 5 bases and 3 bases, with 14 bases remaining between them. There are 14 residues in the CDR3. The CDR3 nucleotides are TGTGCCAGCAGTCCCAGGCAGATGGACTACGAGCAGTACTTC. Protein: CASSPRQMDYEQYF.

The CDR3 DNA is TGTGCCAGCAGTAAAGACAGGGGACCTAATGAAAAACTGTTTTTT. Amino acids: CASSKDRGPNEKLFF. The genes are TRBV6-1 and TRBJ1-4; TRBD1 matches at 8 bases. The trim removed 5 bases at V and 3 bases at J, leaving 5 bases unmatched. Germline-derived CDR1 and CDR2 are MNHNS and SASEGT. The CDR3 runs to 15 residues.

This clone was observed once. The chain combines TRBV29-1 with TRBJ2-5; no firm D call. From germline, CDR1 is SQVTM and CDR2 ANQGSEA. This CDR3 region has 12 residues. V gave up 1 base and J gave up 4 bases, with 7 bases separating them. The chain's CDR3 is CSVEAQTETQYF. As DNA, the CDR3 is TGCAGCGTTGAAGCACAGACAGAGACCCAGTACTTC.

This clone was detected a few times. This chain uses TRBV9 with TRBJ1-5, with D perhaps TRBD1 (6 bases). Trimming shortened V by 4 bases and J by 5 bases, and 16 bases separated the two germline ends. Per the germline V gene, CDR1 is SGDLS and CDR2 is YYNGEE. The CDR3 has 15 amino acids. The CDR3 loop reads CASSPSGVTYQPQHF. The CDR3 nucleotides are TGTGCCAGCAGCCCATCAGGGGTGACCTATCAGCCCCAGCATTTT.

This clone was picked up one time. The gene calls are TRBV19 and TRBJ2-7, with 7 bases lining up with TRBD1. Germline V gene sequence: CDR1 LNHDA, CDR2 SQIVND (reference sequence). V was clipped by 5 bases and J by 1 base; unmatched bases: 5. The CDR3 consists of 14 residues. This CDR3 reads CASSQRTGSYEQYF. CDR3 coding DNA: TGTGCCAGTAGTCAGAGGACAGGTTCCTACGAGCAGTACTTC.

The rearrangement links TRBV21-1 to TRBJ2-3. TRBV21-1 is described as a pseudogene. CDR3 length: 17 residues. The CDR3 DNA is TGTGCCAGCAGCAAAGTGGCCCGGGCCCTACGAACAGATACGCAGTATTTT. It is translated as CASSKVARALRTDTQYF.

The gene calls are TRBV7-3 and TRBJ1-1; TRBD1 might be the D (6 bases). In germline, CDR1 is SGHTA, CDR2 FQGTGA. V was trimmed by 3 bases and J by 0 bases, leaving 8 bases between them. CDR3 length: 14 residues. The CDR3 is CASSFTGMNTEAFF. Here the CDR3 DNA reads TGTGCCAGCAGCTTTACAGGGATGAACACTGAAGCTTTCTTT.

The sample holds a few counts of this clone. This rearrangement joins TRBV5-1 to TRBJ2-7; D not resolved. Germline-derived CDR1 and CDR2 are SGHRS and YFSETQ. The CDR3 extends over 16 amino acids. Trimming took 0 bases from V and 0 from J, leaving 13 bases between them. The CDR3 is CASSLAHRDYSYEQYF. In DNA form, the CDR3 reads TGCGCCAGCAGCTTGGCCCACAGAGATTACTCCTACGAGCAGTACTTC.

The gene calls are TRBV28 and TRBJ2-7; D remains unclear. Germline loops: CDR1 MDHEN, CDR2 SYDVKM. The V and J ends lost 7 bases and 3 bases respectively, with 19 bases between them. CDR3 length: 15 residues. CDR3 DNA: TGTGCCAGCACCCCCGGGTGGCAGCCTCTCTACGAGCAGTACTTC. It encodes CASTPGWQPLYEQYF.

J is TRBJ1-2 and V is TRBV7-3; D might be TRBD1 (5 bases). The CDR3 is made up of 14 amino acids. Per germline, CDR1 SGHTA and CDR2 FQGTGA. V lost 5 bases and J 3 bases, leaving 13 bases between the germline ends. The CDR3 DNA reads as TGTGCCAGCAGCCCGTGGGACGGAGACTATGGCTACACCTTC. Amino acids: CASSPWDGDYGYTF.

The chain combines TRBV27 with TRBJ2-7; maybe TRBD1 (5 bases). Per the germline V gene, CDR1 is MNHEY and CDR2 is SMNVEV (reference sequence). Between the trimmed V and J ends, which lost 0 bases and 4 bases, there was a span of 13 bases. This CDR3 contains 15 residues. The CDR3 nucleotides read TGTGCCAGCAGTTTATCGAATTTAGGGGCGTACGAGCAGTACTTC. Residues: CASSLSNLGAYEQYF.

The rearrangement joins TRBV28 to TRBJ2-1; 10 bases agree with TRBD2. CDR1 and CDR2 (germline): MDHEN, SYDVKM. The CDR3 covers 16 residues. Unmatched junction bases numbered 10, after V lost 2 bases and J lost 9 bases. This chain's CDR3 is CASSLIGSGRAGEQFF. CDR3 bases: TGTGCCAGCAGTTTAATAGGGAGCGGGAGGGCGGGTGAGCAGTTCTTC. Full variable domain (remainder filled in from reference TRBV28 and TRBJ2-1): DVKVTQSSRYLVKRTGEKVFLECVQDMDHENMFWYRQDPGLGLRLIYFSYDVKMKEKGDIPEGYSVSREKKERFSLILESASTNQTSMYLCASSLIGSGRAGEQFFGPGTRLTVL.

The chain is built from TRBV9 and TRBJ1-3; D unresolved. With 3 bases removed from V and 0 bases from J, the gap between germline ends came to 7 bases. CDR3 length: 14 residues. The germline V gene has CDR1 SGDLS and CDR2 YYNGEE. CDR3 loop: CASSEDDSGNTIYF. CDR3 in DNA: TGTGCCAGCAGCGAGGACGACTCTGGAAACACCATATATTTT. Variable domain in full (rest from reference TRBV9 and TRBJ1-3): DSGVTQTPKHLITATGQRVTLRCSPRSGDLSVYWYQQSLDQGLQFLIQYYNGEERAKGNILERFSAQQFPDLHSELNLSSLELGDSALYFCASSEDDSGNTIYFGEGSWLTVV.

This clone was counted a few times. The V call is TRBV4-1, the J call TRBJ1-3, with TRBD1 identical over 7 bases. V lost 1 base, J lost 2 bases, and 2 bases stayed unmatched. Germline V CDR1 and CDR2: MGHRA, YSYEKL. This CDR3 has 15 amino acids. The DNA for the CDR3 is TGCGCCAGCAGCCAAGTACAGGGGCCTGGAAACACCATATATTTT. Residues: CASSQVQGPGNTIYF.

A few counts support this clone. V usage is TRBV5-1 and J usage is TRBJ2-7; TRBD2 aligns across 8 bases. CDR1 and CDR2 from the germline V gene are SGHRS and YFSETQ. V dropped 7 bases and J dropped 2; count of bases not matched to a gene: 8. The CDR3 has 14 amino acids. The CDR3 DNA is TGCGCCAGCGCTGGTGGAGCGGGGGCCTACGAGCAGTACTTC. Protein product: CASAGGAGAYEQYF.

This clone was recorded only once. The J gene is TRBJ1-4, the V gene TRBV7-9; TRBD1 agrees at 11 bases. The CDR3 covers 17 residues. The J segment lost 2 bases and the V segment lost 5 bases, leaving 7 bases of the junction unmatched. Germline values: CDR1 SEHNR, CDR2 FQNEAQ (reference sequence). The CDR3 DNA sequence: TGTGCCAGCAGCACGGGACAGGGGGTGATCACTAATGAAAAACTGTTTTTT. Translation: CASSTGQGVITNEKLFF. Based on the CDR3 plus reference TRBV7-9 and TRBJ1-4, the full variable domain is DTGVSQNPRHKITKRGQNVTFRCDPISEHNRLYWYRQTLGQGPEFLTYFQNEAQLEKSRLLSDRFSAERPKGSFSTLEIQRTEQGDSAMYLCASSTGQGVITNEKLFFGSGTQLSVL.

The CDR3 DNA sequence: TGTGCCAGCAGCCCACGAGAGAGGGGCGATACGCAGTATTTT. Residues: CASSPRERGDTQYF. The chain couples TRBV7-8 to TRBJ2-3; either TRBD1 or TRBD2 may supply D (5 bases each). V was cut by 5 bases and J by 6 bases, with 15 bases left in between. This CDR3 contains 14 residues. Germline V gene data show CDR1 as SGHVS and CDR2 as FQNEAQ.

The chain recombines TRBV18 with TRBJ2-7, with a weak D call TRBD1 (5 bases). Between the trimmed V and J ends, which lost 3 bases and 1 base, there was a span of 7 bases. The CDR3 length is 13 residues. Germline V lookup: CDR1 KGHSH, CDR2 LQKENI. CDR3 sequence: CASSPTVSYEQYF. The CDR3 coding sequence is TGTGCCAGCTCACCGACAGTTTCCTACGAGCAGTACTTC.

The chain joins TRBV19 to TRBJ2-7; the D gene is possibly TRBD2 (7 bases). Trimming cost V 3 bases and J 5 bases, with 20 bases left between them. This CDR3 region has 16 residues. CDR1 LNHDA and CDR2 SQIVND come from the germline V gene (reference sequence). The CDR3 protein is CASSMRGGAGLHEQYF. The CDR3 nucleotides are TGTGCCAGTAGTATGAGGGGGGGGGCCGGCCTGCACGAGCAGTACTTC. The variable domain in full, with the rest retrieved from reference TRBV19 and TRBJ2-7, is DGGITQSPKYLFRKEGQNVTLSCEQNLNHDAMYWYRQDPGQGLRLIYYSQIVNDFQKGDIAEGYSVSREKKESFPLTVTSAQKNPTAFYLCASSMRGGAGLHEQYFGPGTRLTVT.

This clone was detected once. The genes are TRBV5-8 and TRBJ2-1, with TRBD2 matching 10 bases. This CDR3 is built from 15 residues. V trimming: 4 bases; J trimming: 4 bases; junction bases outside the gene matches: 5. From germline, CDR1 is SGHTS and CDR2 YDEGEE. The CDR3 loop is CASSIGLAVYNEQFF. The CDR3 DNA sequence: TGTGCCAGCAGCATAGGACTAGCGGTTTACAATGAGCAGTTCTTC.

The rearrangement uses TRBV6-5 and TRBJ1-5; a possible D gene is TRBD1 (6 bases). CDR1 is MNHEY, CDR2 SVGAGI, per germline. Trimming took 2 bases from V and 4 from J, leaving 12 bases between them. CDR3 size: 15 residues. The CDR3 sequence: CASSYSQGRNQPQHF. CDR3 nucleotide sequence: TGTGCCAGCAGTTACAGTCAGGGGCGGAATCAGCCCCAGCATTTT.

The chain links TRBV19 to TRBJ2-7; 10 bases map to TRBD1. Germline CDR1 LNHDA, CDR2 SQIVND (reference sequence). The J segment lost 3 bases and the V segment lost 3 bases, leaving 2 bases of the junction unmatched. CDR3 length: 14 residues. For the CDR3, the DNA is TGTGCCAGTAGTATTCGGACAGGGGGCTACGAGCAGTACTTC. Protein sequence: CASSIRTGGYEQYF.

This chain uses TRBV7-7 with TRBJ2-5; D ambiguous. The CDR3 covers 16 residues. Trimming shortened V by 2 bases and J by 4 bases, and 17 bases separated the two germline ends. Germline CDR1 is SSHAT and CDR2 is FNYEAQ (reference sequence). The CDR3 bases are TGTGCCAGCAGCTTAACCCCGCCATACTCGGGAGAGACCCAGTACTTC. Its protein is CASSLTPPYSGETQYF.